This TCR beta chain was captured in a study of cytomegalovirus exposure and HLA in healthy donors. For the study at large: Some 80 million unique TCRs from HLA-typed donors were held in an early data release.

Study observations and caveats: Earlier analysis looked at TCR beta V segments, and most were productive about 87% or about 30% of the time.

Both 60 Vbeta primers and 13 Jbeta primers went into the PCR. TCRdb's table, derived via immunoSEQ multiplex PCR, lists solely in-frame clones and lacks some. This sample has 55,000 to 80,000 clones, with about 65% found just once. V shed 1 base and J 4 bases; nucleotides not matched to a gene: 4. Germline V gives CDR1 SGHTA, CDR2 FQGNSA. The CDR3 is 17 amino acids. Details on this clone: The antigen remains undetermined.

The sequenced sample was PBMCs. The TCR was taken from a young woman in good health and CMV-seronegative. This chain links TRBV7-2 with TRBJ2-2; 12 bases match TRBD1. The CDR3 region has the DNA TGTGCCAGCAGCTTAGTGGGACAGGGGGCTGGCACCGGGGAGCTGTTTTTT. Translating gives CASSLVGQGAGTGELFF.